A single sample gave rise to the 9 T cell receptor beta chains below, sequenced in a study of T cell repertoires in cytomegalovirus infection. Via MiXCR, TCRdb re-called the reads, giving one row per CDR3 protein. In the table there are fewer than 1,000,000 distinct CDR3 sequences, about a third of which are singletons. Their antigens are not known. Sequencing used cultured CD8+ T cells from PBMCs, obtained from culture after CMV antigen stimulation. These receptors came from a human donor in good health (CMV status not recorded). Some clones in this sample may be carry-over from other donors' samples.

The chain recombines TRBV25-1 with TRBJ2-1, with TRBD1 identical over 11 bases. The CDR3 has 17 residues. V lost 0 bases and J lost 7; bases outside the gene matches: 8. CDR1 and CDR2 (germline): MGHDK, SYGVNS. CDR3 amino acids: CASSEYFGTGGGNEQFF. Here the CDR3 DNA reads TGTGCCAGCAGTGAATATTTCGGGACAGGGGGAGGAAATGAGCAGTTCTTC. Complete variable domain (other parts from reference TRBV25-1 and TRBJ2-1): EADIYQTPRYLVIGTGKKITLECSQTMGHDKMYWYQQDPGMELHLIHYSYGVNSTEKGDLSSESTVSRIRTEHFPLTLESARPSHTSQYLCASSEYFGTGGGNEQFFGPGTRLTVL.

This clonotype has just a few counts. This sequence joins TRBV4-2 and TRBJ1-1, with 9 bases matching TRBD1. The CDR3 is 14 residues long. Germline V lookup: CDR1 LGHNA, CDR2 YNFKEQ. V was clipped by 0 bases and J by 7 bases; unmatched bases: 3. The CDR3 bases are TGTGCCAGCAGCCAAGAAACAGGGGGCGGTGAAGCTTTCTTT. It encodes CASSQETGGGEAFF.

The genes are TRBV7-6 and TRBJ2-1; tentative D call: TRBD2 (7 bases). Trimming took 6 bases from V and 7 from J, leaving 19 bases between them. This CDR3 is 15 amino acids long. Germline-derived CDR1 and CDR2 are SGHVS and FNYEAQ. In DNA, the CDR3 is TGTGCCAGCAGGGTTGGGGGGGCTGGTAGTAATGAGCAGTTCTTC. This translates into CASRVGGAGSNEQFF. Full variable domain (remainder filled in from reference TRBV7-6 and TRBJ2-1): GAGVSQSPRYKVTKRGQDVALRCDPISGHVSLYWYRQALGQGPEFLTYFNYEAQQDKSGLPNDRFSAERPEGSISTLTIQRTEQRDSAMYRCASRVGGAGSNEQFFGPGTRLTVL.

A few counts support this clonotype. The V call is TRBV15, the J call TRBJ1-5; 8 bases align to TRBD1. The CDR3 has 15 residues. Germline V gene sequence: CDR1 LNHNV, CDR2 YYDKDF (reference sequence). J gave up 3 bases and V 1 base, and 2 bases lay outside the gene matches. The CDR3 sequence is CATSRVGQANQPQHF. The CDR3 DNA follows: TGTGCCACCAGCAGAGTGGGACAGGCCAATCAGCCCCAGCATTTT.

The CDR3 sequence: CASSLQAGGTSYNEQFF. Written as DNA, the CDR3 is TGTGCCAGCAGCCTCCAAGCGGGGGGGACCTCCTACAATGAGCAGTTCTTC. This chain uses TRBV6-5 with TRBJ2-1; 10 nucleotides line up with TRBD2. J was trimmed by 0 bases and V by 6 bases; bases with no gene match: 8. Looked up from germline, CDR1 is MNHEY and CDR2 is SVGAGI. The CDR3 runs 17 residues.

This clonotype has ten or more counts. This chain connects TRBV7-8 to TRBJ2-3, with a possible D match to TRBD1 (5 bases). Germline V CDR1 and CDR2: SGHVS, FQNEAQ. The CDR3 totals 16 residues. V lost 7 bases, J lost 2 bases, and 19 bases lay in between. The CDR3 DNA is TGTGCCAGCACCCTAGGGGCAAGAATGAACACAGATACGCAGTATTTT. Residues: CASTLGARMNTDTQYF.

This chain links TRBV27 with TRBJ1-1; possible D gene TRBD1, 5 bases. Germline V gene lookup returns CDR1 MNHEY and CDR2 SMNVEV (reference sequence). Trimming shortened V by 5 bases and J by 2 bases, and 12 bases separated the two germline ends. This CDR3 has 14 amino acids. CDR3 sequence: CASSVGVENTEAFF. For the CDR3, the DNA is TGTGCCAGCAGTGTGGGGGTAGAAAACACTGAAGCTTTCTTT.

In this sample, this clonotype turned up a few times. V is TRBV4-2 and J is TRBJ1-2; tentative D call: TRBD1 (5 bases). The CDR3 consists of 16 residues. Trimming left V 3 bases short and J 1 base short, with 15 bases between. Germline loops: CDR1 LGHNA, CDR2 YNFKEQ. The CDR3 loop reads CASSQGPHELNYGYTF. The CDR3 DNA follows: TGTGCCAGCAGCCAGGGGCCACACGAACTTAACTATGGCTACACCTTC.

This clonotype was picked up many times. The chain carries TRBV7-8 and TRBJ2-1; TRBD1 might be the D (6 bases). The length of the CDR3 is 18 residues. V lost 1 base to trimming and J lost 7 bases, with 23 bases between them. Per the germline V gene, CDR1 is SGHVS and CDR2 is FQNEAQ. This chain's CDR3 is CASSLVAQGRFGRNEQFF. The CDR3 DNA follows: TGTGCCAGCAGCTTAGTGGCTCAGGGGCGCTTTGGGCGGAATGAGCAGTTCTTC.